This T cell receptor beta chain was captured by sequencing in a study of cytomegalovirus exposure and HLA in healthy donors. For the study at large: Earlier, fewer than 130 million unique TCR beta sequences were recovered from about 200 million T cells by an analysis.

PCR employed 60 Vbeta and 13 Jbeta primers. The protocol was immunoSEQ multiplex PCR, while the TCRdb copy is restricted to in-frame clones and leaves out a portion. Found here are roughly 77,000 clones; the top ten clones hold roughly 4.8%. This CDR3 contains 15 residues. Trimming removed 8 bases from V and 4 bases from J; junction bases left unmatched: 9. The chain couples TRBV5-3 to TRBJ2-1; 10 positions match TRBD2. TRBV5-3 is recorded as an ORF, its role being uncertain. The specimen sequenced was PBMCs. This TCR came from a man aged 25-45 years in good health and CMV-seronegative. The CDR3 protein is CASSQASGGYNEQFF. In DNA, the CDR3 is TGTGCCAGCAGCCAGGCTAGCGGGGGATACAATGAGCAGTTCTTC.